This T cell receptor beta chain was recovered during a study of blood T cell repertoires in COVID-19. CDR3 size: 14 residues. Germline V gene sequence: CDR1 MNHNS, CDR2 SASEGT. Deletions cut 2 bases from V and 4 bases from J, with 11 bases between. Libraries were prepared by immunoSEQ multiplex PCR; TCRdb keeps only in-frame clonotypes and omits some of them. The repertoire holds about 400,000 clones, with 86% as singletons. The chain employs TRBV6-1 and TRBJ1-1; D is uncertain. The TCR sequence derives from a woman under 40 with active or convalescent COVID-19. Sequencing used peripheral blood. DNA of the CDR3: TGTGCCAGCAGTGAAACGGAGGAGGGCACTGAAGCTTTCTTT. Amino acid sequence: CASSETEEGTEAFF.